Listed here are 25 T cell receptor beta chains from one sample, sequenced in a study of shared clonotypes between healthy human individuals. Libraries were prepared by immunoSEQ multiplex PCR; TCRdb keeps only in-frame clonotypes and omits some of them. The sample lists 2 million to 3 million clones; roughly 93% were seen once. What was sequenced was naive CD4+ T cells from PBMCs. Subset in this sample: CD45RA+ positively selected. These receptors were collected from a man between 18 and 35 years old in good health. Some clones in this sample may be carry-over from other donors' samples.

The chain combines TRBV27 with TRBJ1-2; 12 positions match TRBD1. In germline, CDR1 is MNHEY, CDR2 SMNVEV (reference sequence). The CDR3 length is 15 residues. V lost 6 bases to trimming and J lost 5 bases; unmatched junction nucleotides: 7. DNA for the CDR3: TGTGCCAGCAGACTATTGGGACAGGGGGCGTATGGCTACACCTTC. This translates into CASRLLGQGAYGYTF.

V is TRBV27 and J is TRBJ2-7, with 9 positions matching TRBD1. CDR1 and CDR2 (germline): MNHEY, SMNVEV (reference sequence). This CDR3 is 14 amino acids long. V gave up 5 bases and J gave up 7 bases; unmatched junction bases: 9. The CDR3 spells CASSPSRDREEQYF. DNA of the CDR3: TGTGCCAGCAGTCCCAGCCGGGACAGGGAGGAGCAGTACTTC.

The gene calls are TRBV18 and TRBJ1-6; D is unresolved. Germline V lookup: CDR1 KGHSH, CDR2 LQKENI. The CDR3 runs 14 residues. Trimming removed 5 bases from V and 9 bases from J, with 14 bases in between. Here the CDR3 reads CASSSPDRVSPLHF. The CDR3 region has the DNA TGTGCCAGCTCAAGTCCAGATCGGGTTTCACCCCTCCACTTT.

The CDR3 bases are TGTGCCAGTAGATCCCGAACCTCTGGAAACACCATATATTTT. This translates into CASRSRTSGNTIYF. The rearrangement links TRBV19 to TRBJ1-3; no definite D call. The CDR3 is made up of 14 amino acids. Trimming removed 6 bases from V and 0 bases from J, with 9 bases in between. CDR1 and CDR2 from the germline V gene are LNHDA and SQIVND (reference sequence).

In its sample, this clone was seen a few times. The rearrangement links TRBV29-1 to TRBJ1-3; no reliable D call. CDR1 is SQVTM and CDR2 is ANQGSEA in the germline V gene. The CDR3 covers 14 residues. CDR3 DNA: TGCAGTGCGAAAGAGTCTATACAGGGAAACACCATATATTTT. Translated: CSAKESIQGNTIYF.

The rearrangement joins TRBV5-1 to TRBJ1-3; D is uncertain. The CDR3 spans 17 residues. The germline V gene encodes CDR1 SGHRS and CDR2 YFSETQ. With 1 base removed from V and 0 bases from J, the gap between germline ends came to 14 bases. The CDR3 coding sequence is TGCGCCAGCAGCTTGTTTCCGGGCTACAGCTCTGGAAACACCATATATTTT. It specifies CASSLFPGYSSGNTIYF.

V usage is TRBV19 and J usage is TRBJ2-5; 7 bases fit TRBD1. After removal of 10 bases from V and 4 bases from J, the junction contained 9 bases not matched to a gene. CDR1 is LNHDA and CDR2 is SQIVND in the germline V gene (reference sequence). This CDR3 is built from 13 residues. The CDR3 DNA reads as TGTGCCACCGGGACAGAGGTGGGAGAGACCCAGTACTTC. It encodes CATGTEVGETQYF.

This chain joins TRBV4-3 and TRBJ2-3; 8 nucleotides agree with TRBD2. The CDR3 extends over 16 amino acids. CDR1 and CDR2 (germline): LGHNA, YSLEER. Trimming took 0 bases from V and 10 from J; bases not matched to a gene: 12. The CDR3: CASSQDLVTSGLSQYF. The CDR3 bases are TGCGCCAGCAGCCAAGATCTGGTTACTAGCGGTCTATCGCAGTATTTT.

CDR3 region: CAWSGGRPFSYNEQFF. As DNA, the CDR3 is TGTGCCTGGAGTGGGGGACGTCCGTTCTCCTACAATGAGCAGTTCTTC. The rearrangement joins TRBV30 to TRBJ2-1, with D perhaps being TRBD1 or TRBD2 (5 bases each). In germline, CDR1 is GTSNPN, CDR2 SVGIG (reference sequence). Trimming left V 1 base short and J 0 bases short, with 13 bases between. The CDR3 runs to 16 residues.

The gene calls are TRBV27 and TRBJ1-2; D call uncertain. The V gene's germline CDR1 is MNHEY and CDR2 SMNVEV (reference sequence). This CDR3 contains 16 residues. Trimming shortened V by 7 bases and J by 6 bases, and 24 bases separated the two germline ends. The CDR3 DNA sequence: TGTGCCAGCACCCCATTATCGACGTCCCGGTGGCATGGCTACACCTTC. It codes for CASTPLSTSRWHGYTF.

The CDR3 DNA is TGCAGCGCCACGCCAGGGGCAGATCAGCCCCAGCATTTT. As protein: CSATPGADQPQHF. The V and J genes are TRBV29-1 and TRBJ1-5, with a weak D call TRBD1 (6 bases). This CDR3 has 13 residues. V was trimmed by 7 bases and J by 5 bases, leaving 15 bases between them. Germline V gene data show CDR1 as SQVTM and CDR2 as ANQGSEA.

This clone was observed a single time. CDR3 residues: CAISDPPGIAKSSYNEQFF. CDR3 nucleotide sequence: TGTGCCATCAGTGACCCTCCAGGGATAGCGAAGAGCTCCTACAATGAGCAGTTCTTC. The chain is built from TRBV10-3 and TRBJ2-1, with D perhaps TRBD1 or TRBD2 (5 bases each). With 3 bases removed from V and 0 bases from J, the gap between germline ends came to 21 bases. The CDR3 consists of 19 residues. From germline, CDR1 is ENHRY and CDR2 SYGVKD.

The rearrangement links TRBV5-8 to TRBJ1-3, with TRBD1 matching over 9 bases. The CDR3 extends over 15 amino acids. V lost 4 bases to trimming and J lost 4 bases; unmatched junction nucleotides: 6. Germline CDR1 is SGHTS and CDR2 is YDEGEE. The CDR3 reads CASSPQGARGNTIYF. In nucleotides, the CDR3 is TGTGCCAGCAGCCCACAGGGGGCGCGGGGAAACACCATATATTTT.

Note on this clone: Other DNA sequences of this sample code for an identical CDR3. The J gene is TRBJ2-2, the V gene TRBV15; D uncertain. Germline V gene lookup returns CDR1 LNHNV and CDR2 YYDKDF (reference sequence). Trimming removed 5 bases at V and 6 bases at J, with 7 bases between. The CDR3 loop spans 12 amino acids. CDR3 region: CATSRLPGELFF. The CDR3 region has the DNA TGTGCCACCAGCCGACTCCCCGGGGAGCTGTTTTTT.

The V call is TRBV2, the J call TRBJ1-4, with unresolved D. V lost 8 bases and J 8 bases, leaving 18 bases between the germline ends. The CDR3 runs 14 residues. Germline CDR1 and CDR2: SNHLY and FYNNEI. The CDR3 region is CASSRMLTDEKLFF. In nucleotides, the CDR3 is TGTGCCAGCTCAAGGATGTTAACCGACGAAAAACTGTTTTTT.

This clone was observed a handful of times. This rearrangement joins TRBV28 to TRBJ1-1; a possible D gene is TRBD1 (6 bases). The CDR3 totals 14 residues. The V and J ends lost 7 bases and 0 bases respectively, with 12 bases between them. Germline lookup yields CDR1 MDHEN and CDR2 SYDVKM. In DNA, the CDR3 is TGTGCCAGCACTACAGGGTCCATGAACACTGAAGCTTTCTTT. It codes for CASTTGSMNTEAFF. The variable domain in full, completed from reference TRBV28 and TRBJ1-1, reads DVKVTQSSRYLVKRTGEKVFLECVQDMDHENMFWYRQDPGLGLRLIYFSYDVKMKEKGDIPEGYSVSREKKERFSLILESASTNQTSMYLCASTTGSMNTEAFFGQGTRLTVV.

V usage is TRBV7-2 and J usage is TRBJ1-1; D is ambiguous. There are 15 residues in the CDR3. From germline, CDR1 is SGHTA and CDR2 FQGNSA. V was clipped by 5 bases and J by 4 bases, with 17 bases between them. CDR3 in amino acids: CASSPSRSRGTEAFF. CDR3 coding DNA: TGTGCCAGCAGCCCCTCGAGAAGCCGGGGCACTGAAGCTTTCTTT.

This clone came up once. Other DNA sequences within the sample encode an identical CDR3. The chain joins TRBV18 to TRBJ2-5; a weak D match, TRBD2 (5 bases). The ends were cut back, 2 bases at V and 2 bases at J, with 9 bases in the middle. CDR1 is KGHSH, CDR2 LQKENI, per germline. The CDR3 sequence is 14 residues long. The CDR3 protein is CASSPGLGQETQYF. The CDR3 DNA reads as TGTGCCAGCTCACCAGGACTCGGTCAAGAGACCCAGTACTTC.

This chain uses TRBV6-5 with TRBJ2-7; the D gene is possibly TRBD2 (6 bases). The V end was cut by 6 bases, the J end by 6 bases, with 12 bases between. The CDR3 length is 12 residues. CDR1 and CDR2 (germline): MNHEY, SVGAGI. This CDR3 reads CASSGSRGEQYF. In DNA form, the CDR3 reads TGTGCCAGCAGCGGGAGTAGGGGCGAGCAGTACTTC.

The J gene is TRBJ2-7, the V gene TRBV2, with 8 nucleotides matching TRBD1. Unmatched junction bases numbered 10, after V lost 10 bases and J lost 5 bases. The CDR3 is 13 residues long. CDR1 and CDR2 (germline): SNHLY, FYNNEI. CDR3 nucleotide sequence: TGTGCCACCCAGGGGGCGGAGTACAACGAGCAGTACTTC. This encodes CATQGAEYNEQYF.

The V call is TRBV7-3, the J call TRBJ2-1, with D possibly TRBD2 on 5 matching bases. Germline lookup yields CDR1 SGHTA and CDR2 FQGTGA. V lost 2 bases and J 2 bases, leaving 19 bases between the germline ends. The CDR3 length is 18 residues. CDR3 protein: CASSLLAPRQKTYNEQFF. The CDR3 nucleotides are TGTGCCAGCAGCTTACTAGCCCCTCGGCAGAAAACCTACAATGAGCAGTTCTTC. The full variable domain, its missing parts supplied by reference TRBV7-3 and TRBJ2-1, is GAGVSQTPSNKVTEKGKYVELRCDPISGHTALYWYRQSLGQGPEFLIYFQGTGAADDSGLPNDRFFAVRPEGSVSTLKIQRTERGDSAVYLCASSLLAPRQKTYNEQFFGPGTRLTVL.

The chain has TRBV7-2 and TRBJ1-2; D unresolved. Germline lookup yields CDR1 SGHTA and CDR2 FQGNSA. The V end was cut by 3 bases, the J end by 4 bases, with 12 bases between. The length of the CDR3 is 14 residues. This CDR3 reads CASSLRQVFYGYTF. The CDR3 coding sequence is TGTGCCAGCAGCTTGCGGCAGGTTTTCTATGGCTACACCTTC.

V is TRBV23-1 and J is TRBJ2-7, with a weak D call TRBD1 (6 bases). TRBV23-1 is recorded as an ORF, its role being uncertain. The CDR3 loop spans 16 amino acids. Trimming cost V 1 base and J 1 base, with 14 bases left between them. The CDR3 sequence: CASSQCQPGVSYEQYF. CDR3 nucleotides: TGCGCCAGCAGTCAATGTCAACCAGGGGTATCCTACGAGCAGTACTTC.

The DNA of the CDR3 is TGCAGCGTTGTTGACGGTGGTTCGCAAGAGACCCAGTACTTC. Amino acid sequence: CSVVDGGSQETQYF. V is TRBV29-1 and J is TRBJ2-5; D is uncertain. V was shortened by 4 bases and J by 2 bases, with 14 bases between the two germline ends. CDR1 and CDR2 (germline): SQVTM, ANQGSEA. This CDR3 region has 14 residues.

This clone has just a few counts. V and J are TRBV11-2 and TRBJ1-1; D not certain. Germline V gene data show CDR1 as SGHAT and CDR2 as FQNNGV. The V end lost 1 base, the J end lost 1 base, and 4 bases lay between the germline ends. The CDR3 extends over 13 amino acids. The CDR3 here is CASSLAENTEAFF. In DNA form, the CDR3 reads TGTGCCAGCAGCTTAGCAGAGAACACTGAAGCTTTCTTT.